The next 6 T cell receptor beta chains were all read from a single sample in a study of patients and donors after allogeneic stem cell transplantation. TCRdb re-analysed the RT-PCR reads in MiXCR, keeping a single row per CDR3 protein. The sample contains approximately 200,000 distinct CDR3 sequences, over 12% of which appear only once. Material: blood, either unsorted or a sorted T cell fraction (not recorded which). The receptors stem from a human donor who was either an allogeneic HSCT recipient or a stem cell or donor lymphocyte infusion donor (not recorded which). It is not recorded whose cells these are; they may come from a transplant donor.

This clonotype came up a few times. This chain links TRBV7-9 with TRBJ2-4; tentative D call: TRBD2 (5 bases). The V gene lost 3 bases and the J gene lost 7 bases, with 13 bases spanning the gap. The CDR3 totals 14 residues. Germline lookup yields CDR1 SEHNR and CDR2 FQNEAQ (reference sequence). This CDR3 is CASSFPRPGNIQYF. The CDR3 region has the DNA TGTGCCAGCAGCTTCCCCAGGCCGGGGAACATTCAGTACTTC.

The chain couples TRBV29-1 to TRBJ1-3; a weak D match, TRBD1 (5 bases). The V gene's germline CDR1 is SQVTM and CDR2 ANQGSEA. CDR3 length: 14 amino acids. Trimming cost V 3 bases and J 5 bases, with 14 bases left between them. The DNA for the CDR3 is TGCAGCGTTGAGTTCGGGGGGATGAGAAACACCATATATTTT. This gives the protein CSVEFGGMRNTIYF.

To note about this clonotype: The CDR3 does not close with the conserved phenylalanine or tryptophan, likely indicating a read error. The V and J genes are TRBV6-1 and TRBJ1-5; D not resolved. Trimming left V 4 bases short and J 4 bases short, with 11 bases between. Germline V gene lookup returns CDR1 MNHNS and CDR2 SASEGT. This CDR3 is 14 amino acids long. The CDR3 nucleotides are TGTGCCAGCAGTGGGGCCTTTTCTAATCAGCCCCAGCATCTT. Translated, it gives CASSGAFSNQPQHL.

In this sample, this clonotype turned up many times. CDR3 loop: CASSHRLAGVPPDTQYF. CDR3 DNA: TGTGCCAGCAGCCATAGACTAGCGGGAGTCCCCCCAGATACGCAGTATTTT. The chain combines TRBV3-1 with TRBJ2-3, with 12 positions matching TRBD2. Germline assignment: CDR1 LGHDT and CDR2 YNNKEL (reference sequence). The CDR3 sequence is 17 residues long. Losses at the gene ends were 3 bases for V and 4 bases for J; bases not matched to a gene: 8.

This chain links TRBV9 with TRBJ2-5; 9 bases fit TRBD1. Per germline, CDR1 SGDLS and CDR2 YYNGEE. V was clipped by 5 bases and J by 5 bases; unmatched bases: 10. CDR3 size: 15 residues. The CDR3: CASSESGTGKETQYF. The CDR3 DNA reads TGTGCCAGCAGTGAGTCCGGGACAGGGAAGGAGACCCAGTACTTC. The whole variable domain, filled in from reference TRBV9 and TRBJ2-5, reads DSGVTQTPKHLITATGQRVTLRCSPRSGDLSVYWYQQSLDQGLQFLIQYYNGEERAKGNILERFSAQQFPDLHSELNLSSLELGDSALYFCASSESGTGKETQYFGPGTRLLVL.

This clonotype was detected only a few times. The chain has TRBV28 and TRBJ1-2, with D hard to call. There are 13 residues in the CDR3. From germline, CDR1 is MDHEN and CDR2 SYDVKM. Trimming removed 8 bases at V and 1 base at J, with 11 bases between. The CDR3 reads CASLAGINYGYTF. CDR3 nucleotides: TGTGCCAGCCTGGCCGGAATTAACTATGGCTACACCTTC.